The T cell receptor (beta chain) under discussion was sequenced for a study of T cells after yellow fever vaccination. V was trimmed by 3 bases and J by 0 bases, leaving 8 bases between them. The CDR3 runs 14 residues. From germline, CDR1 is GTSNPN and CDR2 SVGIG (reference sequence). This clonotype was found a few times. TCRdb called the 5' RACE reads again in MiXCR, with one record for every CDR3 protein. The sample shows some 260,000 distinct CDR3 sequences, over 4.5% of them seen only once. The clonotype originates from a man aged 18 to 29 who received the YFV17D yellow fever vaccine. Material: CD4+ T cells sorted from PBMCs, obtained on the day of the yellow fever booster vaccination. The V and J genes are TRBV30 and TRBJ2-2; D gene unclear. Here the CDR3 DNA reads TGTGCCTGGAGAAACTCCGCGAACACCGGGGAGCTGTTTTTT. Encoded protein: CAWRNSANTGELFF.